A selection of T cell receptor beta chains follows, all from one sample in a study of blood T cell repertoires in COVID-19. TCRdb's table, derived via immunoSEQ multiplex PCR, lists solely in-frame clones and lacks some. Of 81,000 or so clones in the sample, 70% to 90% were seen once. Material for sequencing was peripheral blood. The source of these receptors is a man between 65 and 85 years old with active or convalescent COVID-19. The CDR3 runs from the conserved cysteine through the conserved F or W. A D gene is named only where the DNA matches it firmly.

d_call	v_call	j_call	cdr3_aa	cdr3_nt
TRBD1	TRBV7-2	TRBJ1-2	CASSLRQGNGYTF	TGTGCCAGCAGCTTAAGACAGGGGAATGGTTACACCTTC
NA	TRBV10-3	TRBJ1-1	CAISGQAGNTEAFF	TGTGCCATCAGTGGGCAGGCGGGCAACACTGAAGCTTTCTTT
NA	TRBV2	TRBJ1-5	CASGSDRPNQPQHF	TGTGCCAGCGGTTCCGACAGGCCTAATCAGCCCCAGCATTTT
TRBD1	TRBV5-1	TRBJ2-7	CASSLHGDSYEQYF	TGCGCCAGCAGCCTGCATGGGGACAGCTACGAGCAGTACTTC
NA	TRBV7-9	TRBJ2-7	CASSFGTPYEQYF	TGTGCCAGCAGCTTCGGGACACCTTACGAGCAGTACTTC
NA	TRBV2	TRBJ1-2	CASSEARTDLHSHTF	TGTGCCAGCAGTGAAGCGCGGACAGACCTTCATAGTCACACCTTC
NA	TRBV5-5	TRBJ2-2	CASSPQPLRTGELFF	TGTGCCAGCAGCCCTCAACCTCTGAGAACCGGGGAGCTGTTTTTT
NA	TRBV5-6	TRBJ2-6	CASSPRGKGANVLTF	TGTGCCAGCAGCCCGAGGGGGAAGGGGGCCAACGTCCTGACTTTC
NA	TRBV5-8	TRBJ2-3	CASSLYSPGTDTQYF	TGTGCCAGCAGCTTATACAGTCCGGGCACAGATACGCAGTATTTT
TRBD2	TRBV18	TRBJ2-7	CASSPTGTSFQAEQYF	TGTGCCAGCTCACCTACGGGGACTAGCTTCCAGGCCGAGCAGTACTTC
NA	TRBV9	TRBJ2-4	CASSVEGAAKNIQYF	TGTGCCAGCAGCGTAGAAGGGGCTGCCAAAAACATTCAGTACTTC
TRBD1	TRBV18	TRBJ1-2	CASSPSSQGAGGYTF	TGTGCCAGCTCACCATCTTCACAGGGGGCGGGAGGCTACACCTTC
TRBD2	TRBV5-6	TRBJ2-4	CASSLVTSGAYIQYF	TGTGCCAGCAGCTTAGTGACTAGCGGGGCCTACATTCAGTACTTC
TRBD1	TRBV10-3	TRBJ1-1	CAITDRVTTEAFF	TGTGCCATCACGGACAGGGTGACCACTGAAGCTTTCTTT